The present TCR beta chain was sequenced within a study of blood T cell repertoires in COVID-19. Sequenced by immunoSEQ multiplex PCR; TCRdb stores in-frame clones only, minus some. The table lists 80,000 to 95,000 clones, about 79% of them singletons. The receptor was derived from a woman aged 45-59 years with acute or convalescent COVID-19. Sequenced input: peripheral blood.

Here the CDR3 reads CASSIGTDITGELFF. The CDR3 nucleotides are TGTGCCAGCAGCATAGGGACTGATATCACCGGGGAGCTGTTTTTT. This chain joins TRBV27 and TRBJ2-2, with D perhaps TRBD2 (6 bases). The CDR3 covers 15 residues. Per the germline V gene, CDR1 is MNHEY and CDR2 is SMNVEV (reference sequence). The germline V and J ends were trimmed by 6 bases and 4 bases, with 15 bases remaining between them.